The clone carrying this T cell receptor (beta chain) was seen only once. Trimming left V 1 base short and J 1 base short, with 11 bases between. The germline V gene encodes CDR1 LNHDA and CDR2 SQIVND (reference sequence). This CDR3 comprises 16 residues. The data derive from a study of neurological immune-mediated disorders. Looking at the study overall: Multiple sclerosis patients numbering some 34 comprised about 30 relapsing-remitting and 3 secondary progressive patients.

It was by 5'RACE with 10-nucleotide random UMIs that the cDNA was made. Over 190 million TCR-beta sequences from 15-18 subjects came out of each sequencing run. TCRdb re-called the 5' RACE reads through MiXCR, storing one row per CDR3 protein. Seen here are about 60,000 distinct CDR3 sequences, about 3.5% observed once, and the top ten hold roughly 2.2%. This receptor was obtained from a woman between 45 and 65 years old with multiple sclerosis. The sequencing input was PBMCs. The chain couples TRBV19 to TRBJ2-1, with D hard to call. The DNA for the CDR3 is TGTGCCAGTAGTATAGCCGACGGTATATCCTACAATGAGCAGTTCTTC. It encodes CASSIADGISYNEQFF. Full variable domain (remainder filled in from reference TRBV19 and TRBJ2-1): DGGITQSPKYLFRKEGQNVTLSCEQNLNHDAMYWYRQDPGQGLRLIYYSQIVNDFQKGDIAEGYSVSREKKESFPLTVTSAQKNPTAFYLCASSIADGISYNEQFFGPGTRLTVL.